This T cell receptor beta chain was identified during a study of T cells in tuberculosis. In the study overall: Within 7 days of starting treatment, or before, PBMC were stored. Regarding the study as a whole: Smaller distances to GMM-specific TCRs suggested their expansion in active tuberculosis.

About this clone: Its target is not known.

CDR1 is LNHDA, CDR2 SQIVND, per germline (reference sequence). The germline V and J ends were trimmed by 5 bases and 6 bases, with 16 bases remaining between them. The CDR3 loop spans 14 amino acids. Assay used: immunoSEQ multiplex PCR; TCRdb lists only in-frame clones, some missing. The sample records tens of thousands of clones, about 90% being singletons. Time point denoted: new active TB diagnosis, blood taken before or within 7 days of starting treatment. The TCR comes from an adult with tuberculosis. The chain carries TRBV19 and TRBJ1-2; D uncertain. The specimen comprised PBMCs, sampled at tuberculosis diagnosis. CDR3 protein: CASSPNNARDGYTF. The CDR3, as DNA: TGTGCCAGTAGTCCAAATAACGCCCGGGATGGCTACACCTTC.